The 25 T cell receptor beta chains listed next were all sequenced from one sample in a study of blood T cells in healthy people across ages. A second 7 to 11 cycle PCR used barcoded and J-beta primers. TCRdb independently ran MiXCR on the 5' RACE reads; one entry per CDR3 protein. This sample has about 830,000 distinct CDR3 sequences, with around 62% found just once. Specimen: blood. The receptors were gathered from a man aged 25-40 years in good health.

V usage is TRBV6-6 and J usage is TRBJ2-1; D not resolved. Germline V gene data show CDR1 as MNHNY and CDR2 as SVGAGI (reference sequence). This CDR3 is 10 amino acids long. Trimming cost V 5 bases and J 9 bases, with 5 bases left between them. The CDR3 nucleotides read TGTGCCAGCAGTGTCGGTGAGCAGTTCTTC. It is translated as CASSVGEQFF.

This rearrangement joins TRBV7-9 to TRBJ2-5; 12 positions match TRBD2. The CDR3 sequence is 15 residues long. Trimming cost V 5 bases and J 5 bases; bases outside gene matches: 6. Germline CDR1 reads SEHNR; CDR2 reads FQNEAQ (reference sequence). CDR3 coding DNA: TGTGCCAGCAGCAAGACCGGGACTAGCGGGGAGACCCAGTACTTC. Its translation: CASSKTGTSGETQYF. Full variable domain (missing parts from reference TRBV7-9 and TRBJ2-5): DTGVSQNPRHKITKRGQNVTFRCDPISEHNRLYWYRQTLGQGPEFLTYFQNEAQLEKSRLLSDRFSAERPKGSFSTLEIQRTEQGDSAMYLCASSKTGTSGETQYFGPGTRLLVL.

V usage is TRBV6-2 or TRBV6-3 and J usage is TRBJ2-7, with 9 positions matching TRBD2. V trimming: 2 bases; J trimming: 4 bases; junction bases outside the gene matches: 9. The CDR3 spans 16 residues. CDR1 is MNHEY, CDR2 SVGEGT, per germline. The CDR3 coding sequence is TGTGCCAGCAGTTACGCGGGACTAGCATCGTGGTACGAGCAGTACTTC. This gives the protein CASSYAGLASWYEQYF.

This chain uses TRBV7-9 with TRBJ1-2; TRBD1 matches at 7 bases. Germline CDR1 reads SEHNR; CDR2 reads FQNEAQ (reference sequence). With 5 bases clipped from V and 0 bases from J, the junction kept 18 bases outside the gene matches. The CDR3 has 19 amino acids. The CDR3 sequence is CASSVLRDKGTEANYGYTF. In nucleotides, the CDR3 is TGTGCCAGCAGCGTCCTTCGGGACAAGGGGACAGAGGCTAACTATGGCTACACCTTC.

This rearrangement joins TRBV20-1 to TRBJ2-3, with D uncertain. The CDR3 has 13 residues. Germline V gene data show CDR1 as DFQATT and CDR2 as SNEGSKA (reference sequence). V lost 7 bases and J lost 3, with 14 bases in between. The CDR3 region is CSGLPQATDTQYF. CDR3 bases: TGCAGTGGACTTCCCCAGGCAACAGATACGCAGTATTTT.

This clonotype was found once. The J gene is TRBJ2-7, the V gene TRBV29-1; D tentatively reads TRBD1 or TRBD2 (5 bases each). The end of the DNA is better explained by TRBJ2-5, so the J call may be wrong. CDR3 length: 12 amino acids. Germline V gene sequence: CDR1 SQVTM, CDR2 ANQGSEA. The CDR3 protein is CSALRGDETQYF. CDR3 DNA sequence: TGCAGCGCCCTTCGAGGGGACGAGACCCAGTACTTC.

The V call is TRBV4-2, the J call TRBJ1-1; 8 positions match TRBD1. CDR1 LGHNA and CDR2 YNFKEQ come from the germline V gene. Trimming removed 2 bases from V and 3 bases from J; junction bases left unmatched: 2. The CDR3 loop spans 14 amino acids. CDR3 in amino acids: CASSQNRGYTEAFF. The DNA for the CDR3 is TGTGCCAGCAGCCAAAACAGGGGGTACACTGAAGCTTTCTTT.

The rearrangement links TRBV5-1 to TRBJ2-5; the D gene is possibly TRBD1 (5 bases). The V end lost 2 bases, the J end lost 0 bases, and 11 bases lay between the germline ends. This CDR3 is built from 15 residues. CDR1 is SGHRS and CDR2 is YFSETQ in the germline V gene. The CDR3: CASSFQGVDQETQYF. In DNA form, the CDR3 reads TGCGCCAGCAGCTTTCAGGGTGTCGACCAAGAGACCCAGTACTTC.

The CDR3 region has the DNA TGTGCCAGCAGCCTTAATATAGCGGGGGCCGAGACCCAGTACTTC. Protein product: CASSLNIAGAETQYF. The chain carries TRBV7-2 and TRBJ2-5, with 9 bases matching TRBD2. Germline V gene lookup returns CDR1 SGHTA and CDR2 FQGNSA. The ends lost 5 bases at V and 5 bases at J; junction bases unmatched: 9. There are 15 residues in the CDR3.

The chain couples TRBV3-1 to TRBJ1-1; D is ambiguous. Germline CDR1 LGHDT, CDR2 YNNKEL (reference sequence). The germline V and J ends were trimmed by 4 bases and 0 bases, with 6 bases remaining between them. The CDR3 is 13 amino acids. The chain's CDR3 is CASSRAVNTEAFF. The CDR3 nucleotides are TGTGCCAGCAGCCGGGCCGTGAACACTGAAGCTTTCTTT.

DNA for the CDR3: TGTGCCAGCAGTCCCGGGACAGGGGGCTATTCGGATGAGCAGTTCTTC. Translation: CASSPGTGGYSDEQFF. V gene TRBV6-4 combines with J gene TRBJ2-1; 12 nucleotides line up with TRBD1. V shed 5 bases, J shed 8 bases, and the junction held 10 bases outside the gene matches. This CDR3 contains 16 residues. The germline gives CDR1 MRHNA, CDR2 SNTAGT.

Only one count was recorded for this clonotype. The CDR3 loop is CASSRFIPGAETQYF. The DNA of the CDR3 is TGTGCCAGCAGCCGATTTATCCCGGGAGCGGAGACCCAGTACTTC. The V call is TRBV7-2, the J call TRBJ2-5; tentatively, D is TRBD2 (6 bases). Per germline, CDR1 SGHTA and CDR2 FQGNSA. The V end was cut by 5 bases, the J end by 5 bases, with 18 bases between. CDR3 length: 15 residues.

The chain links TRBV6-5 to TRBJ1-4, with no clear D. This CDR3 is 12 amino acids long. The germline gives CDR1 MNHEY, CDR2 SVGAGI. V lost 0 bases to trimming and J lost 10 bases, with 6 bases between them. The CDR3 is CASSYSGGKLFF. In nucleotides, the CDR3 is TGTGCCAGCAGTTACTCGGGAGGAAAACTGTTTTTT.

CDR3 nucleotide sequence: TGCGCCAGCAGCTTGGGATCGAATCTGGGCGCGAACTATGGCTACACCTTC. Residues: CASSLGSNLGANYGYTF. The chain carries TRBV5-1 and TRBJ1-2; no clear D gene. This CDR3 comprises 17 residues. In germline, CDR1 is SGHRS, CDR2 YFSETQ. V was cut by 0 bases and J by 2 bases, with 17 bases left in between.

This clonotype has more than one count but fewer than ten. J is TRBJ2-3 and V is TRBV27; D remains unclear. Deletions cut 4 bases from V and 1 base from J, with 18 bases between. The CDR3 loop spans 17 amino acids. CDR1 is MNHEY and CDR2 is SMNVEV in the germline V gene (reference sequence). The CDR3 here is CASSSPKRFYRTDTQYF. CDR3 nucleotide sequence: TGTGCCAGCAGTTCCCCGAAGAGGTTCTACCGCACAGATACGCAGTATTTT.

The chain has TRBV29-1 and TRBJ2-7; the D is unclear. V gave up 5 bases and J gave up 7 bases, with 15 bases separating them. Per the germline V gene, CDR1 is SQVTM and CDR2 is ANQGSEA. The CDR3 totals 12 residues. The CDR3 DNA sequence: TGCAGCGTTCAGTACGGCCCCAATGAGCAGTACTTC. This sequence encodes CSVQYGPNEQYF.

The chain employs TRBV2 and TRBJ1-1, with TRBD1 identical over 8 bases. Germline CDR1 and CDR2: SNHLY and FYNNEI. The trim removed 5 bases at V and 5 bases at J, leaving 4 bases unmatched. The CDR3 extends over 13 amino acids. CDR3 sequence: CASSTTGGTEAFF. The CDR3 region has the DNA TGTGCCAGCAGTACCACAGGGGGGACTGAAGCTTTCTTT. Drawing the rest from reference TRBV2 and TRBJ1-1, the complete variable domain is EPEVTQTPSHQVTQMGQEVILRCVPISNHLYFYWYRQILGQKVEFLVSFYNNEISEKSEIFDDQFSVERPDGSNFTLKIRSTKLEDSAMYFCASSTTGGTEAFFGQGTRLTVV.

The J gene is TRBJ2-5, the V gene TRBV6-2 or TRBV6-3; D is unclear. V lost 1 base and J lost 4, with 13 bases in between. The germline V gene encodes CDR1 MNHEY and CDR2 SVGEGT. This CDR3 comprises 15 residues. DNA of the CDR3: TGTGCCAGCAGTTACTGGGTCCCCGCCGGAGAGACCCAGTACTTC. It translates to CASSYWVPAGETQYF.

The rearrangement joins TRBV12-3 or TRBV12-4 to TRBJ2-7; perhaps TRBD1 as D (5 bases). The CDR3 is 16 amino acids. The V and J ends lost 7 bases and 0 bases respectively, with 19 bases between them. This chain's CDR3 is CASTHSGQGPSYEQYF. CDR3 sequence (DNA): TGTGCCAGCACCCACTCAGGTCAGGGCCCCTCCTACGAGCAGTACTTC.

The chain links TRBV5-1 to TRBJ2-1; 12 bases line up with TRBD2. Germline CDR1 reads SGHRS; CDR2 reads YFSETQ. Germline trimming cut 6 bases from V and 7 bases from J; bases unmatched to any gene: 8. The CDR3 is 15 residues long. The CDR3 loop is CASTPLAGGPNEQFF. The CDR3 coding sequence is TGCGCCAGCACTCCTCTAGCGGGGGGGCCGAATGAGCAGTTCTTC.

In its sample, this clonotype was seen a few times. This chain connects TRBV20-1 to TRBJ1-4; no clear D. This CDR3 is built from 14 residues. Per germline, CDR1 DFQATT and CDR2 SNEGSKA (reference sequence). V lost 4 bases, J lost 8 bases, and 17 bases lay in between. The CDR3 DNA reads TGCAGTGCTATTAAACTTGACGGGAAGGAAAAACTGTTTTTT. This sequence encodes CSAIKLDGKEKLFF.

The gene calls are TRBV7-9 and TRBJ2-4, with D perhaps TRBD1 (5 bases). The DNA end is a closer match to TRBJ2-7, so the J assignment may be wrong. The CDR3 has 14 residues. The germline V gene has CDR1 SEHNR and CDR2 FQNEAQ (reference sequence). The CDR3 sequence: CASSLIPGTYEQYF. The CDR3 bases are TGTGCCAGCAGCCTGATCCCAGGGACCTACGAGCAGTACTTC.

The V and J genes are TRBV25-1 and TRBJ1-2, with D possibly matching TRBD1 (5 bases). CDR1 is MGHDK, CDR2 SYGVNS, per germline. V lost 6 bases and J 8 bases, leaving 16 bases between the germline ends. The CDR3 has 13 residues. The chain's CDR3 is CASSRGDLEGYTF. CDR3 nucleotide sequence: TGTGCCAGCAGCCGGGGGGACTTAGAAGGCTACACCTTC.

The V and J genes are TRBV2 and TRBJ2-2; possibly TRBD2 for D (5 bases). Trimming pared 7 bases from V and 3 bases from J, leaving 18 bases between. CDR1 and CDR2 from the germline V gene are SNHLY and FYNNEI. This CDR3 is built from 16 residues. The CDR3 DNA is TGTGCCAGCACCCAAAACTCGGTGCGGGACACCGGGGAGCTGTTTTTT. Encoded protein: CASTQNSVRDTGELFF.

This clonotype was picked up one time. The V call is TRBV6-2 or TRBV6-3, the J call TRBJ2-4, with 9 bases aligning to TRBD2. Germline-derived CDR1 and CDR2 are MNHEY and SVGEGT. The CDR3 contains 18 residues. J gave up 4 bases and V 4 bases, and 14 bases lay outside the gene matches. DNA for the CDR3: TGTGCCAGCAGTTTCCAACTCCCAGCGGGGGGAGATAAAAACATTCAGTACTTC. This encodes CASSFQLPAGGDKNIQYF.